One sample yielded the 22 T cell receptor beta chains listed below, sequenced in a study of cytomegalovirus exposure and HLA in healthy donors. Data came from immunoSEQ multiplex PCR; TCRdb stores just in-frame clones and leaves some out. This sample carries some 140,000 clones, roughly 79% of them seen once, and the ten largest clones take 25% to 30%. Material for sequencing was PBMCs. These receptors were collected from a man younger than 40 in good health and CMV-seropositive.

CDR3 coding DNA: TGTGCCAGCAGCGTAACTGACAGGACGCCCCAGCATTTT. This sequence encodes CASSVTDRTPQHF. The chain joins TRBV9 to TRBJ1-5, with a weak D call TRBD1 (6 bases). CDR3 length: 13 residues. Germline V gene lookup returns CDR1 SGDLS and CDR2 YYNGEE. The V and J ends lost 1 base and 9 bases respectively, with 11 bases between them.

The V gene is TRBV5-1, the J gene TRBJ2-1, with 9 nucleotides matching TRBD1. Trimming at V came to 2 bases and at J to 7 bases, leaving 4 bases not matched to a gene. The CDR3 runs 14 residues. CDR1 and CDR2 from the germline V gene are SGHRS and YFSETQ. CDR3 nucleotide sequence: TGCGCCAGCAGCTTCCGGACAGGGGTGAATGAGCAGTTCTTC. It is translated as CASSFRTGVNEQFF.

V and J are TRBV5-4 and TRBJ1-5; 7 bases are a match to TRBD1. The CDR3 totals 15 residues. J lost 1 base, V lost 5 bases, and 6 bases had no gene match. CDR1 SGHNT and CDR2 YYREEE come from the germline V gene (reference sequence). CDR3 nucleotide sequence: TGTGCCAGCAGGGGGGACAGCCGAAGCAATCAGCCCCAGCATTTT. It codes for CASRGDSRSNQPQHF.

The chain links TRBV6-6 to TRBJ1-3, with TRBD1 matching over 8 bases. Germline V gives CDR1 MNHNY, CDR2 SVGAGI (reference sequence). V dropped 6 bases and J dropped 0; count of bases not matched to a gene: 4. CDR3 length equals 15 residues. CDR3 protein: CASSQTGGSGNTIYF. The CDR3 DNA is TGTGCCAGCAGCCAAACAGGGGGCTCTGGAAACACCATATATTTT.

For the CDR3, the DNA is TGTGCCAGCAGTTACGGGGCAGGATATAGCAATCAGCCCCAGCATTTT. Encoded protein: CASSYGAGYSNQPQHF. The V call is TRBV6-6, the J call TRBJ1-5, with D maybe TRBD1 (5 bases). CDR1 and CDR2 from the germline V gene are MNHNY and SVGAGI (reference sequence). Between the trimmed V and J ends, which lost 2 bases and 0 bases, there was a span of 11 bases. This CDR3 is 16 amino acids long.

This clone turned up a few times. V and J are TRBV2 and TRBJ1-2; D is undetermined. The CDR3 contains 12 residues. CDR1 and CDR2 from the germline V gene are SNHLY and FYNNEI. V shed 2 bases and J shed 2 bases, with 3 bases lying between them. This chain's CDR3 is CASSESNYGYTF. The CDR3 DNA reads as TGTGCCAGCAGTGAAAGCAACTATGGCTACACCTTC.

V usage is TRBV7-2 and J usage is TRBJ2-7; perhaps TRBD2 as D (5 bases). V was shortened by 1 base and J by 9 bases, with 19 bases between the two germline ends. Germline CDR1 and CDR2: SGHTA and FQGNSA. The CDR3 has 15 amino acids. CDR3 in DNA: TGTGCCAGCAGCTTAGGTTCCAGCGGTGCACTGGGGCAGTACTTC. It translates to CASSLGSSGALGQYF.

The V gene is TRBV27, the J gene TRBJ2-5; possible D gene TRBD1, 6 bases. This CDR3 has 14 amino acids. V was cut by 6 bases and J by 5 bases, with 16 bases left in between. CDR1 MNHEY and CDR2 SMNVEV come from the germline V gene (reference sequence). Here the CDR3 DNA reads TGTGCCAGCAGCAGGAAACAGGGCTGGGAGACCCAGTACTTC. Translation: CASSRKQGWETQYF.

This chain uses TRBV7-2 with TRBJ2-6, with TRBD1 matching over 9 bases. CDR1 SGHTA and CDR2 FQGNSA come from the germline V gene. The V gene end was trimmed by 6 bases and the J gene end by 2 bases; junction bases not matched to a gene: 2. This CDR3 spans 15 amino acids. In DNA form, the CDR3 reads TGTGCCAGCAGTCGACAGGGGGCTGGGGCCAACGTCCTGACTTTC. Protein product: CASSRQGAGANVLTF.

This chain links TRBV7-7 with TRBJ2-1; 10 nucleotides agree with TRBD2. The CDR3 runs to 17 residues. CDR1 and CDR2 from the germline V gene are SSHAT and FNYEAQ (reference sequence). With V trimmed by 0 bases and J by 4 bases, 6 bases remained unmatched. Here the CDR3 DNA reads TGTGCCAGCAGCTTAGCGACTAGCGGGCCAGGGTACAATGAGCAGTTCTTC. Protein product: CASSLATSGPGYNEQFF.

The count of this clone is one. V gene TRBV5-1 combines with J gene TRBJ2-1; a possible D gene is TRBD2 (6 bases). Trimming removed 5 bases at V and 4 bases at J, with 22 bases between. CDR3 length equals 17 residues. Germline loops: CDR1 SGHRS, CDR2 YFSETQ. The CDR3: CASRRRDLEGYYNEQFF. The CDR3 coding sequence is TGCGCCAGCAGGAGGAGGGATTTGGAGGGGTATTACAATGAGCAGTTCTTC.

The chain joins TRBV11-2 to TRBJ1-1, with D uncertain. In germline, CDR1 is SGHAT, CDR2 FQNNGV. V gave up 3 bases and J gave up 4 bases, with 12 bases separating them. This CDR3 has 14 residues. CDR3 nucleotide sequence: TGTGCCAGCAGCTTCCGGGAGTCTCTCACTGAAGCTTTCTTT. This sequence encodes CASSFRESLTEAFF.

The V gene is TRBV5-1, the J gene TRBJ1-1; unclear D gene. V was pared by 3 bases and J by 4 bases, with 13 bases between. The germline CDR1 and CDR2 sequences are SGHRS and YFSETQ. The CDR3 is 14 residues long. CDR3 sequence reads: CASSWTRESTEAFF. In DNA form, the CDR3 reads TGCGCCAGCAGCTGGACTAGGGAAAGCACTGAAGCTTTCTTT.

The table lists this clone with a count of one. The chain couples TRBV5-1 to TRBJ2-7; D ambiguous. V lost 4 bases and J lost 2, with 10 bases in between. This CDR3 region has 13 residues. CDR1 and CDR2 from the germline V gene are SGHRS and YFSETQ. The CDR3 loop is CASSAGRAYEQYF. The CDR3 nucleotides are TGCGCCAGCAGCGCCGGTCGCGCCTACGAGCAGTACTTC.

DNA for the CDR3: TGTGCCAGCAGCTTCGCCCGGGGCACCGGGGAGCTGTTTTTT. Protein: CASSFARGTGELFF. The genes are TRBV7-9 and TRBJ2-2; tentative D call: TRBD2 (5 bases). The CDR3 covers 14 residues. Trimming left V 3 bases short and J 4 bases short, with 9 bases between. Per the germline V gene, CDR1 is SEHNR and CDR2 is FQNEAQ (reference sequence).

This clone was picked up one time. The chain links TRBV15 to TRBJ2-7, with 9 nucleotides matching TRBD1. Germline V gene lookup returns CDR1 LNHNV and CDR2 YYDKDF (reference sequence). CDR3 length: 11 residues. J gave up 9 bases and V 4 bases, and 1 base lay outside the gene matches. The DNA of the CDR3 is TGTGCCACCAGCAAACAGGGGGCGCAGTACTTC. This gives the protein CATSKQGAQYF.

The rearrangement joins TRBV9 to TRBJ1-2; 9 nucleotides line up with TRBD1. The CDR3 consists of 15 residues. Germline CDR1 is SGDLS and CDR2 is YYNGEE. After removal of 2 bases from V and 8 bases from J, the junction contained 10 bases not matched to a gene. This CDR3 reads CASSVFSGTGRGYTF. The CDR3 coding sequence is TGTGCCAGCAGCGTTTTTTCCGGGACAGGGAGAGGCTACACCTTC.

The chain couples TRBV6-1 to TRBJ1-2, with D perhaps TRBD1 (5 bases). Germline V CDR1 and CDR2: MNHNS, SASEGT. The CDR3 runs to 13 residues. V was clipped by 3 bases and J by 5 bases, with 10 bases between them. DNA of the CDR3: TGTGCCAGCAGTGAGACAGCAATGTATGGCTACACCTTC. This encodes CASSETAMYGYTF.

The chain couples TRBV19 to TRBJ1-2, with TRBD1 identical over 11 bases. The CDR3 length is 16 residues. CDR1 LNHDA and CDR2 SQIVND come from the germline V gene (reference sequence). The junction had 9 bases not matched to a gene; V was cut back by 5 bases and J by 4 bases. This CDR3 reads CASSSGQGARVYGYTF. CDR3 nucleotide sequence: TGTGCCAGTAGTTCCGGACAGGGGGCGAGGGTCTATGGCTACACCTTC.

This clone was observed a single time. The chain combines TRBV7-3 with TRBJ2-1, with 11 nucleotides matching TRBD1. The CDR3 is 15 residues long. Germline lookup yields CDR1 SGHTA and CDR2 FQGTGA. The J segment lost 7 bases and the V segment lost 5 bases, leaving 7 bases of the junction unmatched. DNA for the CDR3: TGTGCCAGCAGCCGTGGACAGGGGGCGCGGAATGAGCAGTTCTTC. It encodes CASSRGQGARNEQFF.

The V and J genes are TRBV29-1 and TRBJ2-7; 10 bases fit TRBD1. V lost 4 bases and J lost 2; bases outside the gene matches: 2. Germline CDR1 SQVTM, CDR2 ANQGSEA. CDR3 length equals 13 residues. The CDR3 coding sequence is TGCAGCGTTGGTGGACAGGGGGCCTACGAGCAGTACTTC. This codes for CSVGGQGAYEQYF.

The chain uses TRBV29-1 and TRBJ2-3; TRBD1 agrees at 7 bases. J gave up 1 base and V 6 bases, and 7 bases lay outside the gene matches. This CDR3 spans 14 amino acids. Germline V gene data show CDR1 as SQVTM and CDR2 as ANQGSEA. The CDR3 DNA reads TGCAGCGTCATACAGGGGACCCGCACAGATACGCAGTATTTT. Translation: CSVIQGTRTDTQYF.